One and the same sample provided the 13 T cell receptor beta chains below, sequenced in a study of blood T cells in healthy people across ages. Combining a sample-barcoded 5' primer with a J-beta primer mix, a second PCR ran for about 6 to 11 cycles. TCRdb itself ran the 5' RACE reads through MiXCR, one entry per CDR3 protein. The data contain approximately 1,100,000 distinct CDR3 sequences, over 35% of them singletons. Material for sequencing was blood. These receptors all stem from a woman aged 55-69 years in good health.

This sequence joins TRBV6-2 or TRBV6-3 and TRBJ2-1; 7 positions agree with TRBD2. The CDR3 extends over 14 amino acids. J lost 9 bases, V lost 8 bases, and 13 bases had no gene match. The germline gives CDR1 MNHEY, CDR2 SVGEGT. Written as DNA, the CDR3 is TGTGCCAGCGAACCCGGGAGGCGTAGGGGTGAGCAGTTCTTC. It translates to CASEPGRRRGEQFF.

V gene TRBV6-2 or TRBV6-3 combines with J gene TRBJ2-7; 9 bases agree with TRBD1. This CDR3 spans 14 amino acids. Per the germline V gene, CDR1 is MNHEY and CDR2 is SVGEGT. The ends lost 6 bases at V and 3 bases at J; junction bases unmatched: 6. The CDR3 bases are TGTGCCAGCAGGGGACCGGGACAGGGCTACGAGCAGTACTTC. Protein product: CASRGPGQGYEQYF.

This chain joins TRBV12-3 or TRBV12-4 and TRBJ2-7, with D perhaps matching TRBD1 (6 bases). The CDR3 runs to 13 residues. V lost 9 bases to trimming and J lost 0 bases, with 12 bases between them. The CDR3 spells CASRQAGSYEQYF. CDR3 in DNA: TGTGCCAGTCGACAGGCTGGCTCCTACGAGCAGTACTTC.

Only a few counts were recorded for this clonotype. The chain couples TRBV2 to TRBJ2-5; D is perhaps TRBD2 (5 bases). Germline V gene sequence: CDR1 SNHLY, CDR2 FYNNEI. This CDR3 is built from 12 residues. Trimming pared 9 bases from V and 5 bases from J, leaving 13 bases between. CDR3 protein: CARARTGETQYF. The CDR3 DNA reads TGTGCCAGAGCCAGGACGGGGGAGACCCAGTACTTC.

This rearrangement joins TRBV25-1 to TRBJ2-7; D gene ambiguous. V shed 8 bases and J shed 2 bases, with 19 bases lying between them. The CDR3 extends over 15 amino acids. Germline values: CDR1 MGHDK, CDR2 SYGVNS. CDR3 amino acids: CASGVEGASPYEQYF. The CDR3 DNA reads as TGTGCCAGCGGGGTTGAAGGCGCGAGTCCCTACGAGCAGTACTTC.

This clonotype occurred a few times. The rearrangement joins TRBV7-9 to TRBJ2-3; TRBD2 might be the D (6 bases). The germline CDR1 and CDR2 sequences are SEHNR and FQNEAQ (reference sequence). Between the trimmed V and J ends, which lost 4 bases and 3 bases, there was a span of 14 bases. The CDR3 has 15 residues. The CDR3 here is CASSSPAGITDTQYF. The CDR3 DNA sequence: TGTGCCAGCAGCTCCCCGGCGGGGATTACAGATACGCAGTATTTT.

The chain links TRBV27 to TRBJ2-5, with D possibly TRBD1 on 6 matching bases. The CDR3 runs 15 residues. The V gene's germline CDR1 is MNHEY and CDR2 SMNVEV (reference sequence). The V end was cut by 2 bases, the J end by 2 bases, with 12 bases between. The CDR3 nucleotides are TGTGCCAGCAGTTTAAACAGGGACCCTCAAGAGACCCAGTACTTC. The encoded protein is CASSLNRDPQETQYF.

The V call is TRBV21-1, the J call TRBJ2-3; the table gives TRBD2 as D, unverified against the DNA. TRBV21-1 is designated a pseudogene. The length of the CDR3 is 16 residues. The CDR3, as DNA: TGTGCCAGCAGCAAAGAGTCTAGCGGGAGCACAGATACGCAGTATTTT. It codes for CASSKESSGSTDTQYF.

This clonotype has only a few counts. The chain uses TRBV5-1 and TRBJ2-1, with D unclear. Germline V gene data show CDR1 as SGHRS and CDR2 as YFSETQ. The CDR3 is 16 amino acids. V was trimmed by 0 bases and J by 9 bases, leaving 19 bases between them. The CDR3 region has the DNA TGCGCCAGCAGCTTGGGCTCCAGCTACCCCTTGGGTGAGCAGTTCTTC. This translates into CASSLGSSYPLGEQFF.

The chain links TRBV20-1 to TRBJ2-3; perhaps TRBD2 as D (6 bases). Germline assignment: CDR1 DFQATT and CDR2 SNEGSKA (reference sequence). This CDR3 is built from 15 residues. The CDR3 loop reads CSAQASEGRTDTQYF. In DNA form, the CDR3 reads TGCAGCGCCCAGGCTAGCGAGGGTCGCACAGATACGCAGTATTTT.

The CDR3 protein is CASSLTVAGVETQYF. In DNA, the CDR3 is TGCGCCAGCAGCTTGACCGTAGCGGGAGTGGAGACCCAGTACTTC. The V gene is TRBV5-1, the J gene TRBJ2-5, with TRBD2 matching 9 bases. The CDR3 extends over 15 amino acids. CDR1 SGHRS and CDR2 YFSETQ come from the germline V gene. Trimming cost V 1 base and J 5 bases; bases outside gene matches: 6.

CDR3 residues: CSGREPQETQYF. CDR3 coding DNA: TGCAGCGGACGGGAACCCCAAGAGACCCAGTACTTC. This rearrangement joins TRBV29-1 to TRBJ2-5; D perhaps matches TRBD2 (5 bases). With 7 bases removed from V and 1 base from J, the gap between germline ends came to 10 bases. The CDR3 consists of 12 residues. From germline, CDR1 is SQVTM and CDR2 ANQGSEA.

V usage is TRBV4-1 and J usage is TRBJ2-1; 7 bases match TRBD2. The CDR3 loop spans 15 amino acids. Germline V gives CDR1 MGHRA, CDR2 YSYEKL. Trimming removed 1 base from V and 10 bases from J; junction bases left unmatched: 10. CDR3 residues: CASSQGLMAGDEQFF. The CDR3 region has the DNA TGCGCCAGCAGCCAAGGGTTGATGGCGGGAGACGAGCAGTTCTTC.